These T cell receptor beta chains were read from a single sample in a study of CD8 T cells in Susac syndrome. TCRdb reanalysed the immunoSEQ multiplex PCR reads using MiXCR and keeps one entry per CDR3 protein. In the table there are 150,000 to 200,000 distinct CDR3 sequences, about 94% of which are singletons. Material for sequencing was CD4+ T cells from PBMCs. The receptors come from a human donor in good health. Both conserved end residues are part of each CDR3. The order of the fields is CDR3 DNA, CDR3 protein, clone size, V gene, D gene, J gene. A D gene is named only where the DNA matches it firmly. Part of the rows lack a size; the others show once, few, many or a class for expanded clones.

CDR3 DNA: TGTGCCACCAGCAGAGAAACTATCCGTGGAGATACGCAGTATTTT; CDR3 protein: CATSRETIRGDTQYF; clone size: -; V gene: TRBV15; D gene: -; J gene: TRBJ2-3
CDR3 DNA: TGTGCCTGGAGCCAACAGGGAGACACTGAAGCTTTCTTT; CDR3 protein: CAWSQQGDTEAFF; clone size: -; V gene: TRBV30; D gene: -; J gene: TRBJ1-1
CDR3 DNA: TGTGCCAGCAGCTTAATTGCGGGACTCTCCTACAATGAGCAGTTCTTC; CDR3 protein: CASSLIAGLSYNEQFF; clone size: once; V gene: TRBV7-8; D gene: -; J gene: TRBJ2-1
CDR3 DNA: TGTGCCACCAGCAGAGTGGGAAACAGGGGGCAAAACAATCAGCCCCAGCATTTT; CDR3 protein: CATSRVGNRGQNNQPQHF; clone size: once; V gene: TRBV15; D gene: TRBD1; J gene: TRBJ1-5
CDR3 DNA: TGTGCCAGCAGTTTGACAGCTCCTAATGAAAAACTGTTTTTT; CDR3 protein: CASSLTAPNEKLFF; clone size: -; V gene: TRBV27; D gene: -; J gene: TRBJ1-4
CDR3 DNA: TGCGCCAGCAGCTTGGAGTCAGGGATAAACATTCAGTACTTC; CDR3 protein: CASSLESGINIQYF; clone size: -; V gene: TRBV5-1; D gene: -; J gene: TRBJ2-4
CDR3 DNA: TGCAGTGCTCCCCCAGCAAGAGCGGGGGTACGAAATGAGCAGTTCTTC; CDR3 protein: CSAPPARAGVRNEQFF; clone size: -; V gene: TRBV20-1; D gene: TRBD2; J gene: TRBJ2-1
CDR3 DNA: TGTGCCAGCAGCTCCCGGAGGCAGGGGGAGACCCAGTACTTC; CDR3 protein: CASSSRRQGETQYF; clone size: -; V gene: TRBV7-2; D gene: -; J gene: TRBJ2-5
CDR3 DNA: TGCAGCGCCTCCGACAGGTTTGGCTACACCTTC; CDR3 protein: CSASDRFGYTF; clone size: -; V gene: TRBV29-1; D gene: -; J gene: TRBJ1-2
CDR3 DNA: TGCGCCAGCAGCCAATCATGGGCGGACACTGAAGCTTTCTTT; CDR3 protein: CASSQSWADTEAFF; clone size: -; V gene: TRBV4-3; D gene: -; J gene: TRBJ1-1
CDR3 DNA: TGCGCCAGCAGCTGGGGACAGGGTGGCGGGAACATTCAGTACTTC; CDR3 protein: CASSWGQGGGNIQYF; clone size: -; V gene: TRBV5-1; D gene: TRBD1; J gene: TRBJ2-4
CDR3 DNA: TGTGCCAGCAGCCAAGATCTGAAGGGGATCTCCTACGAGCAGTACTTC; CDR3 protein: CASSQDLKGISYEQYF; clone size: -; V gene: TRBV4-2; D gene: -; J gene: TRBJ2-7
CDR3 DNA: TGCAGTGCTAGAGAGGGGGCGATTTACTATGGCTACACCTTC; CDR3 protein: CSAREGAIYYGYTF; clone size: -; V gene: TRBV20-1; D gene: -; J gene: TRBJ1-2
CDR3 DNA: TGTGCCAGCAGTGAGCTAAATGAGCAGTTCTTC; CDR3 protein: CASSELNEQFF; clone size: few; V gene: TRBV2; D gene: -; J gene: TRBJ2-1
CDR3 DNA: TGTGCCAGCCGCCAGGGTCCGGAGACAGATACGCAGTATTTT; CDR3 protein: CASRQGPETDTQYF; clone size: -; V gene: TRBV28; D gene: -; J gene: TRBJ2-3
CDR3 DNA: TGTGCCAGCAGCTTAGGGAGGACAAAGAATAATTCACCCCTCCACTTT; CDR3 protein: CASSLGRTKNNSPLHF; clone size: -; V gene: TRBV7-2; D gene: -; J gene: TRBJ1-6
CDR3 DNA: TGCAGTGCTAGCGCCGGACCGTATAATTCACCCCTCCACTTT; CDR3 protein: CSASAGPYNSPLHF; clone size: once; V gene: TRBV20-1; D gene: -; J gene: TRBJ1-6
CDR3 DNA: TGTGCCAGCAGCCCCCCAGCGGGGGGGGACATTCAGTACTTC; CDR3 protein: CASSPPAGGDIQYF; clone size: -; V gene: TRBV3-1; D gene: TRBD2; J gene: TRBJ2-4
CDR3 DNA: TGTGCCAGCAGACAGACCGGGGAGCTGTTTTTT; CDR3 protein: CASRQTGELFF; clone size: -; V gene: TRBV12-3/TRBV12-4; D gene: -; J gene: TRBJ2-2
CDR3 DNA: TGCAGCGTTGAGGCGGGGGGCCAATATGGCTACACCTTC; CDR3 protein: CSVEAGGQYGYTF; clone size: -; V gene: TRBV29-1; D gene: -; J gene: TRBJ1-2
CDR3 DNA: TGCAGTGCTAGAGGGGGTCGGGTGGGCGGCTACACCTTC; CDR3 protein: CSARGGRVGGYTF; clone size: -; V gene: TRBV20-1; D gene: -; J gene: TRBJ1-2
CDR3 DNA: TGTGCCAGCAGCCGGGACGGCGGCACAGATACGCAGTATTTT; CDR3 protein: CASSRDGGTDTQYF; clone size: once; V gene: TRBV6-6; D gene: -; J gene: TRBJ2-3
CDR3 DNA: TGCAGCTTTCTAGGGACAGCGACTAGTGGCTACACCTTC; CDR3 protein: CSFLGTATSGYTF; clone size: -; V gene: TRBV29-1; D gene: TRBD1; J gene: TRBJ1-2
CDR3 DNA: TGTGCCACCAGCAGAGAGCTGACAGGGGAGCAGTTCTTC; CDR3 protein: CATSRELTGEQFF; clone size: -; V gene: TRBV15; D gene: TRBD1; J gene: TRBJ2-1
CDR3 DNA: TGTGCCTCAGGAACAGGGCCGGATACGCAGTATTTT; CDR3 protein: CASGTGPDTQYF; clone size: -; V gene: TRBV10-3; D gene: -; J gene: TRBJ2-3
CDR3 DNA: TGTGCCAGCAGCGTATACTTACCAGGGCCGAACTATAATTCACCCCTCCACTTT; CDR3 protein: CASSVYLPGPNYNSPLHF; clone size: -; V gene: TRBV9; D gene: -; J gene: TRBJ1-6
CDR3 DNA: TGTGCCAGCAGTTTGCCTCAGGGGAACTATGGCTACACCTTC; CDR3 protein: CASSLPQGNYGYTF; clone size: once; V gene: TRBV28; D gene: -; J gene: TRBJ1-2
CDR3 DNA: TGTGCCATCAGTGAGACAGGGCTCAACTATGGCTACACCTTC; CDR3 protein: CAISETGLNYGYTF; clone size: -; V gene: TRBV10-3; D gene: -; J gene: TRBJ1-2
CDR3 DNA: TGTGCCAGCAGCCCACAGACAGGGCAGAGCAATCAGCCCCAGCATTTT; CDR3 protein: CASSPQTGQSNQPQHF; clone size: -; V gene: TRBV7-2; D gene: TRBD1; J gene: TRBJ1-5
CDR3 DNA: TGTGCCAGCAGTCGAACAGGGAATGGCTACACCTTC; CDR3 protein: CASSRTGNGYTF; clone size: -; V gene: TRBV6-2/TRBV6-3; D gene: -; J gene: TRBJ1-2
CDR3 DNA: TGCAGCGTTGTCGGGGGGCTGTTGGTCACTGAAGCTTTCTTT; CDR3 protein: CSVVGGLLVTEAFF; clone size: -; V gene: TRBV29-1; D gene: -; J gene: TRBJ1-1
CDR3 DNA: TGTGCCAGCAGCCTGACTAGCGAAGAGACCCAGTACTTC; CDR3 protein: CASSLTSEETQYF; clone size: -; V gene: TRBV3-1; D gene: TRBD2; J gene: TRBJ2-5
CDR3 DNA: TGTGCCAGCAGATCACACGTGGGGGTGGATGGCTACACCTTC; CDR3 protein: CASRSHVGVDGYTF; clone size: -; V gene: TRBV6-5; D gene: -; J gene: TRBJ1-2
CDR3 DNA: TGTGCCAGCAGCAAACGGGACAGCGCCTACGAGCAGTACTTC; CDR3 protein: CASSKRDSAYEQYF; clone size: -; V gene: TRBV7-2; D gene: TRBD1; J gene: TRBJ2-7
CDR3 DNA: TGTGCCAGCACTCCCAGGGGGGCTGAAGGCACTGAAGCTTTCTTT; CDR3 protein: CASTPRGAEGTEAFF; clone size: -; V gene: TRBV2; D gene: TRBD1; J gene: TRBJ1-1
CDR3 DNA: TGCGCCAGCAGCTTAGGTCAAAGAGATTCACCCCTCCACTTT; CDR3 protein: CASSLGQRDSPLHF; clone size: -; V gene: TRBV5-1; D gene: -; J gene: TRBJ1-6
CDR3 DNA: TGCAGCGTTGAGGACACAGGGACAAGAACCGGGGAGCTGTTTTTT; CDR3 protein: CSVEDTGTRTGELFF; clone size: -; V gene: TRBV29-1; D gene: -; J gene: TRBJ2-2
CDR3 DNA: TGTGCCAGCAGCCCTGGTGGGGGAGGCTCACCCCTCCACTTT; CDR3 protein: CASSPGGGGSPLHF; clone size: -; V gene: TRBV2; D gene: -; J gene: TRBJ1-6
CDR3 DNA: TGCGCCAGCAGCCAAGATCACCTAGACAGACTTCATGGCTACACCTTC; CDR3 protein: CASSQDHLDRLHGYTF; clone size: -; V gene: TRBV4-3; D gene: -; J gene: TRBJ1-2
CDR3 DNA: TGTGCCAGCAGCTACAGACAGGGGATCGTCACTGAAGCTTTCTTT; CDR3 protein: CASSYRQGIVTEAFF; clone size: -; V gene: TRBV7-2; D gene: TRBD1; J gene: TRBJ1-1
CDR3 DNA: TGCAGTGCTAGAGAATCAAGGCAGCCCGGGGAGCTGTTTTTT; CDR3 protein: CSARESRQPGELFF; clone size: -; V gene: TRBV20-1; D gene: -; J gene: TRBJ2-2
CDR3 DNA: TGCAGTGCTAGAGTGTACAGGGAAGGGGCCTATGGCTACACCTTC; CDR3 protein: CSARVYREGAYGYTF; clone size: -; V gene: TRBV20-1; D gene: -; J gene: TRBJ1-2
CDR3 DNA: TGCAGCGTGAGACAGGGGGCAACTAGCGGACGCACAGATACGCAGTATTTT; CDR3 protein: CSVRQGATSGRTDTQYF; clone size: -; V gene: TRBV29-1; D gene: TRBD1; J gene: TRBJ2-3
CDR3 DNA: TGTGCCAGCTCGCAGGGACAGAATTCACCCCTCCACTTT; CDR3 protein: CASSQGQNSPLHF; clone size: -; V gene: TRBV25-1; D gene: TRBD1; J gene: TRBJ1-6